The rows below give T cell receptor beta chains drawn from one sample of a study of blood T cells in healthy people across ages. TCRdb re-called the 5' RACE reads with MiXCR, one entry per CDR3 protein. The table lists around 1,500,000 distinct CDR3 sequences, about 40% of them singletons. Material for sequencing was blood. These receptors all come from a woman in her late teens or twenties in good health. CDR3s leave out the opening cysteine and the closing phenylalanine or tryptophan.

v_gene	j_gene	CDR3aa
TRBV5-1	TRBJ1-1	ASSFGSGGLTEAF
TRBV27	TRBJ1-3	ASSTQGSSGNTIY
TRBV4-1	TRBJ2-7	ASSQEVPVSYEQY
TRBV4-1	TRBJ2-1	ASSQDHNEQF
TRBV20-1	TRBJ2-3	SAMTPLRAGRSDTQY
TRBV27	NA	ASSWPRGTGVCEQY
TRBV7-6	TRBJ2-7	ASSKPGGIPSYEQY
TRBV4-2	NA	ASSQDFGRSRETQY
TRBV6-5	TRBJ1-5	ASSSTGPYSNQPQH
TRBV11-3	TRBJ2-1	ASSLVGDPRLVFYNEQF
TRBV12-3/TRBV12-4	TRBJ1-6	ASSEQGSNSPLH
TRBV12-3/TRBV12-4	TRBJ2-7	ASSPRTAYEQY
TRBV25-1	TRBJ2-7	ASAGTGIYEQY
TRBV2	TRBJ1-2	ASRVEFGYT
TRBV7-2	TRBJ2-7	ASSSPGVDEQY
TRBV12-1	TRBJ1-2	AKVIDGPNYGYT
TRBV5-1	TRBJ2-3	ASSQRTGGGTDTQY
TRBV6-5	TRBJ2-1	ASSYSSVIRGRGNEQF
TRBV20-1	TRBJ2-3	SALELRGTGTQY
TRBV14	TRBJ2-2	ASSQARVTGELF
TRBV14	TRBJ2-1	ASSPWGQGSNEQF
TRBV5-1	TRBJ2-5	ASSPGSTQETQY
TRBV12-3/TRBV12-4	TRBJ1-2	ASSLGDIPVGYT
TRBV29-1	TRBJ1-1	SVVGAPMNTEAF
TRBV9	TRBJ1-1	ASNTGTGVNTEAF
TRBV5-1	TRBJ2-7	ASSSYRDASSYEQY
TRBV7-2	TRBJ2-1	ASSFDSYNEQF
TRBV3-1	TRBJ2-1	ASSQSLSGSGPFSYNEQF
TRBV5-6	TRBJ2-2	ASSFGSMAGTGELF
TRBV10-3	TRBJ2-1	AISESRGTWEQF
TRBV4-2	TRBJ1-6	ASSQADRDHSPLH
TRBV5-6	TRBJ2-1	ASSLRGAGLLAWQF
TRBV6-6	TRBJ2-1	ASGSHNEQF
TRBV29-1	TRBJ1-3	SVETDSYSGNTIY
TRBV20-1	TRBJ2-7	SARTPLAGLSYEQY
TRBV20-1	TRBJ2-7	SAEQGKSYEQY
TRBV20-1	TRBJ2-1	SARDRGLAAYNEQF
TRBV6-1	TRBJ1-6	ASSRPQTSSNSPLH
TRBV27	TRBJ2-5	ASSLLGGETQY
TRBV7-2	TRBJ1-1	ASSYLAGETEAF
TRBV13	NA	ASSLGRDRLYEQY
TRBV5-5	TRBJ2-1	ASSRGAGSYNEQF
TRBV24-1	TRBJ2-1	AATGTLDNEQF
TRBV30	TRBJ1-4	AWNIGGSEKLF
TRBV6-5	TRBJ2-7	ASSYTQQGAYEQY
TRBV6-5	TRBJ2-1	ASSSRPGLAVTYNEQF
TRBV28	TRBJ2-7	ARSNRVGYEQY